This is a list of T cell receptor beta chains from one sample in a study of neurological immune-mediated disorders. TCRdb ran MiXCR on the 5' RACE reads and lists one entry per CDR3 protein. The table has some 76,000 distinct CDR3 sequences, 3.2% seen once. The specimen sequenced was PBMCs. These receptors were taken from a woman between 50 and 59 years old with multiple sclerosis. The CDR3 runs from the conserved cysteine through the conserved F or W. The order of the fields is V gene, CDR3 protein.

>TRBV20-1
CSARGTSGGASDTQYF
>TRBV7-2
CASSSEGALISGANVLTF
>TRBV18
CASSPSGDLNNSPLHF
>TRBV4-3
CASSQDPTFPGGSYSNQPQHF
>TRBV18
CASSHQDRGIPEAFF
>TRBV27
CASSFGGTNNQPQHF
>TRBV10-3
CAIRTGTGGLRNGYTF
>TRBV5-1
CASSWSTGELFF
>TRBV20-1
CSATSVADYTDTQYF
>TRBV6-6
CASSSFRDRGPFLTGELFF
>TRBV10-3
CAISESGDRGSSPLHF
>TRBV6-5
CASSTGGTSRGYTF
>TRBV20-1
CSARGDRGGYGYTF
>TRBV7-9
CASSLKGQGYEQYF
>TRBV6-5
CASSYQGRGNTEAFF
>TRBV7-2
CASSLDRVVAEAFF
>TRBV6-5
CASSYSKGKPANYGYTF
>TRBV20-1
CSARVRANEKLFF
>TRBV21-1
CASSKVPDKNIQYF
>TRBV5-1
CASSSPVLGDTQYF
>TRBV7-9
CASSLASGDTGELFF